The 21 T cell receptor beta chains given below trace back to one sample, sequenced in a study of blood T cell repertoires in COVID-19. Some clones are missing from TCRdb's copy, which holds only in-frame ones; the method was immunoSEQ multiplex PCR. The data hold nearly 250,000 clones, with roughly 86% observed a single time. The sequencing sample was made of peripheral blood. The receptors derive from a woman aged 55-75 years who had recovered from COVID-19.

The chain employs TRBV6-6 and TRBJ1-4; unclear D gene. Between the trimmed V and J ends, which lost 8 bases and 8 bases, there was a span of 12 bases. The germline V gene has CDR1 MNHNY and CDR2 SVGAGI (reference sequence). The CDR3 is 12 residues long. This CDR3 is CASGREGEKLFF. The CDR3 nucleotides are TGTGCCAGCGGGAGGGAGGGCGAAAAACTGTTTTTT.

The rearrangement uses TRBV6-4 and TRBJ1-1; D is uncertain. The germline V gene has CDR1 MRHNA and CDR2 SNTAGT. This CDR3 spans 13 amino acids. V lost 6 bases and J lost 5, with 13 bases in between. CDR3 coding DNA: TGTGCCAGCAGGCGGACTCAAGGAACTGAAGCTTTCTTT. Translating gives CASRRTQGTEAFF.

This chain uses TRBV29-1 with TRBJ2-7, with TRBD2 matching over 9 bases. The germline V gene has CDR1 SQVTM and CDR2 ANQGSEA. V dropped 6 bases and J dropped 2; count of bases not matched to a gene: 5. The CDR3 is 13 residues long. The CDR3 here is CSVDLAGAYEQYF. CDR3 DNA sequence: TGCAGCGTAGACTTAGCGGGGGCCTACGAGCAGTACTTC.

This clone was counted a few times. V and J are TRBV9 and TRBJ2-3, with D possibly matching TRBD2 (6 bases). The CDR3 length is 18 residues. Germline CDR1 is SGDLS and CDR2 is YYNGEE. With 2 bases removed from V and 2 bases from J, the gap between germline ends came to 21 bases. CDR3 nucleotides: TGTGCCAGCAGCGTTTTCGAAATTTTAGCGGATCCCACAGATACGCAGTATTTT. Translated, it gives CASSVFEILADPTDTQYF.

The chain is built from TRBV5-1 and TRBJ2-3; the match to TRBD2 covers 11 bases. Germline assignment: CDR1 SGHRS and CDR2 YFSETQ. The CDR3 loop spans 16 amino acids. After removal of 3 bases from V and 1 base from J, the junction contained 4 bases not matched to a gene. The CDR3 DNA follows: TGCGCCAGCAGCTCGGGTAGCGGGAGGGGCACAGATACGCAGTATTTT. Translated: CASSSGSGRGTDTQYF.

The chain couples TRBV6-4 to TRBJ1-1; no clear D. CDR3 length: 13 residues. The germline V and J ends were trimmed by 5 bases and 1 base, with 8 bases remaining between them. Germline V gives CDR1 MRHNA, CDR2 SNTAGT. The CDR3 reads CASSKQRNTEAFF. DNA of the CDR3: TGTGCCAGCAGTAAACAGAGGAACACTGAAGCTTTCTTT.

V is TRBV7-2 and J is TRBJ2-5; 10 nucleotides align to TRBD1. Germline values: CDR1 SGHTA, CDR2 FQGNSA. The CDR3 loop spans 15 amino acids. V dropped 1 base and J dropped 6; count of bases not matched to a gene: 5. CDR3 sequence: CASSLEGQGRQTQYF. DNA of the CDR3: TGTGCCAGCAGCTTAGAGGGACAGGGGAGACAGACCCAGTACTTC.

V usage is TRBV9 and J usage is TRBJ2-7; D may be TRBD2 (5 bases). CDR1 and CDR2 from the germline V gene are SGDLS and YYNGEE. This CDR3 region has 15 residues. Trimming cost V 0 bases and J 3 bases, with 13 bases left between them. DNA for the CDR3: TGTGCCAGCAGCGTAGCGTTTTCTGGGAGCTACGAGCAGTACTTC. Encoded protein: CASSVAFSGSYEQYF.

The gene calls are TRBV5-4 and TRBJ2-3; 8 bases are a match to TRBD2. CDR1 SGHNT and CDR2 YYREEE come from the germline V gene (reference sequence). The junction had 7 bases not matched to a gene; V was cut back by 0 bases and J by 4 bases. CDR3 size: 16 residues. CDR3 loop: CASSLDGTRDSDTQYF. The CDR3 bases are TGTGCCAGCAGCTTGGATGGGACTAGGGATTCAGATACGCAGTATTTT.

V is TRBV5-5 and J is TRBJ1-2; TRBD1 might be the D (5 bases). V was shortened by 4 bases and J by 3 bases, with 19 bases between the two germline ends. The CDR3 is 16 residues long. Germline V CDR1 and CDR2: SGHKS, YYEKEE (reference sequence). The CDR3 spells CASSITMTETDYGYTF. Written as DNA, the CDR3 is TGTGCCAGCAGCATTACTATGACAGAAACGGACTATGGCTACACCTTC.

The gene calls are TRBV28 and TRBJ2-2, with D perhaps TRBD1 (5 bases). This CDR3 spans 12 amino acids. CDR1 MDHEN and CDR2 SYDVKM come from the germline V gene. V lost 7 bases, J lost 5 bases, and 8 bases lay in between. CDR3 nucleotide sequence: TGTGCCAGCACGTCAGGGACCGGGGAGCTGTTTTTT. It codes for CASTSGTGELFF. The whole variable domain, remainder taken from reference TRBV28 and TRBJ2-2, is DVKVTQSSRYLVKRTGEKVFLECVQDMDHENMFWYRQDPGLGLRLIYFSYDVKMKEKGDIPEGYSVSREKKERFSLILESASTNQTSMYLCASTSGTGELFFGEGSRLTVL.

This clone was observed a few times. The gene calls are TRBV7-9 and TRBJ2-1; 7 bases align to TRBD2. Germline values: CDR1 SEHNR, CDR2 FQNEAQ (reference sequence). Trimming cost V 4 bases and J 7 bases; bases outside gene matches: 7. CDR3 length: 14 residues. CDR3 sequence reads: CASSSPGLRNEQFF. In nucleotides, the CDR3 is TGTGCCAGCAGCTCACCGGGACTACGAAATGAGCAGTTCTTC.

V usage is TRBV7-2 and J usage is TRBJ1-5; D gene unclear. The germline CDR1 and CDR2 sequences are SGHTA and FQGNSA. The V end lost 0 bases, the J end lost 5 bases, and 8 bases lay between the germline ends. The CDR3 extends over 14 amino acids. The CDR3 coding sequence is TGTGCCAGCAGCTTAGCGGGAGGATATCAGCCCCAGCATTTT. Its translation: CASSLAGGYQPQHF.

The CDR3 loop is CASSKIEGADEKLFF. CDR3 DNA: TGTGCCAGTAGTAAAATAGAGGGGGCAGATGAAAAACTGTTTTTT. This chain joins TRBV19 and TRBJ1-4; 7 bases are shared with TRBD1. V gave up 4 bases and J gave up 6 bases; unmatched junction bases: 8. The CDR3 length is 15 residues. Per the germline V gene, CDR1 is LNHDA and CDR2 is SQIVND (reference sequence).

The V gene is TRBV21-1, the J gene TRBJ2-7; the table's D call TRBD1 went unverified against the DNA. TRBV21-1 is an annotated pseudogene. The CDR3 is 12 residues long. The CDR3 region is CASRPTSYEQYF. The CDR3 nucleotides are TGTGCCAGCAGACCAACAAGCTACGAGCAGTACTTC.

The chain uses TRBV13 and TRBJ1-2; 9 bases map to TRBD1. V trimming: 1 base; J trimming: 7 bases; junction bases outside the gene matches: 10. CDR1 is PRHDT, CDR2 FYEKMQ, per germline (reference sequence). The CDR3 contains 16 residues. The CDR3 region has the DNA TGTGCCAGCAGCTTAGAAGGCGTCCCGGGACAGGGTGGCTACACCTTC. It yields the protein CASSLEGVPGQGGYTF.

The chain is built from TRBV15 and TRBJ1-2, with 9 bases identical to TRBD1. CDR1 and CDR2 (germline): LNHNV, YYDKDF (reference sequence). V was pared by 6 bases and J by 5 bases, with 7 bases of the junction left unmatched. The CDR3 spans 14 residues. The CDR3 region is CATRGGTGSYGYTF. In DNA form, the CDR3 reads TGTGCCACCAGGGGGGGGACAGGGTCTTATGGCTACACCTTC.

This clone appeared once. The J gene is TRBJ2-1, the V gene TRBV2; D perhaps matches TRBD2 (5 bases). Trimming left V 7 bases short and J 4 bases short, with 11 bases between. The CDR3 is 13 amino acids. Germline V gives CDR1 SNHLY, CDR2 FYNNEI. CDR3 coding DNA: TGTGCCAGCACGGAGGCTACTTACAATGAGCAGTTCTTC. It specifies CASTEATYNEQFF.

The chain links TRBV28 to TRBJ2-3, with a weak D call TRBD1 (6 bases). The germline V and J ends were trimmed by 5 bases and 0 bases, with 12 bases remaining between them. The CDR3 totals 15 residues. In germline, CDR1 is MDHEN, CDR2 SYDVKM. The CDR3 region is CASSPGTRSTDTQYF. For the CDR3, the DNA is TGTGCCAGCAGTCCCGGGACACGAAGCACAGATACGCAGTATTTT.

CDR3 coding DNA: TGTGCCAGCAGCTTATCGGGACACAACTACAATGAGCAGTTCTTC. It specifies CASSLSGHNYNEQFF. V gene TRBV7-2 combines with J gene TRBJ2-1, with D possibly matching TRBD1 (6 bases). The germline gives CDR1 SGHTA, CDR2 FQGNSA. The CDR3 runs 15 residues. The V gene lost 2 bases and the J gene lost 3 bases, with 11 bases spanning the gap.

The chain carries TRBV6-2 or TRBV6-3 and TRBJ2-5, with TRBD1 as a possible D gene (6 bases). Trimming shortened V by 2 bases and J by 1 base, and 11 bases separated the two germline ends. This CDR3 comprises 15 residues. Per germline, CDR1 MNHEY and CDR2 SVGEGT. CDR3 nucleotides: TGTGCCAGCAGTTACCTGGGGGCGGTCCAAGAGACCCAGTACTTC. This encodes CASSYLGAVQETQYF.